These T cell receptor beta chains were read from a single sample in a study of CD8+ T cells in alopecia areata. Profiling relied on immunoSEQ multiplex PCR, and the TCRdb table lists in-frame clones only, not all of them. Of around 29,000 clones listed, roughly 58% are singletons. The sample consisted of NKG2D-high CD8+ T cells sorted from blood. All receptors come from a human donor with alopecia areata. Both conserved end residues are part of each CDR3. A D gene is named only where the DNA matches it firmly. Size tells how often a clone was seen (once, few, many) or the class of an expanded clone, and some rows leave it out.

v_gene: TRBV7-6; d_gene: TRBD1; j_gene: TRBJ1-3; abundance: .; CDR3aa: CASSLTGVGDTIYF; CDR3nt: TGTGCCAGCAGCCTAACAGGGGTAGGCGACACCATATATTTT
v_gene: TRBV7-2; d_gene: TRBD1; j_gene: TRBJ1-6; abundance: .; CDR3aa: CASSSGLGTGGSPLHF; CDR3nt: TGTGCCAGCAGCTCTGGTTTAGGGACAGGGGGTTCACCCCTCCACTTT
v_gene: TRBV4-2; d_gene: TRBD2; j_gene: TRBJ2-7; abundance: .; CDR3aa: CASSQDLAGVYEQYF; CDR3nt: TGTGCCAGCAGCCAAGATCTAGCGGGAGTCTACGAGCAGTACTTC
v_gene: TRBV13; d_gene: TRBD2; j_gene: TRBJ2-7; abundance: .; CDR3aa: CASSPRTSASYEQYF; CDR3nt: TGTGCCAGCAGCCCGCGGACTAGCGCCTCCTACGAGCAGTACTTC
v_gene: TRBV7-9; d_gene: TRBD1; j_gene: TRBJ2-4; abundance: .; CDR3aa: CASSLVGGQIVGDIQYF; CDR3nt: TGTGCCAGCAGCTTAGTAGGGGGACAGATCGTAGGGGACATTCAGTACTTC
v_gene: TRBV7-9; d_gene: TRBD1; j_gene: TRBJ2-1; abundance: .; CDR3aa: CASSLLGQGLRNNEQFF; CDR3nt: TGTGCCAGCAGCTTACTGGGACAGGGGTTGAGAAACAATGAGCAGTTCTTC
v_gene: TRBV19; d_gene: .; j_gene: TRBJ2-1; abundance: medium-sized; CDR3aa: CASWFGNEQFF; CDR3nt: TGTGCCAGTTGGTTTGGTAATGAGCAGTTCTTC
v_gene: TRBV6-5; d_gene: TRBD2; j_gene: TRBJ2-1; abundance: .; CDR3aa: CASSRLAGEYNEQFF; CDR3nt: TGTGCCAGCAGTAGACTAGCGGGCGAATACAATGAGCAGTTCTTC
v_gene: TRBV19; d_gene: .; j_gene: TRBJ1-1; abundance: .; CDR3aa: CASSIPGLNTEAFF; CDR3nt: TGTGCCAGTAGTATACCAGGCCTGAACACTGAAGCTTTCTTT
v_gene: TRBV6-5; d_gene: .; j_gene: TRBJ2-6; abundance: .; CDR3aa: CASSYRSSGANVLTF; CDR3nt: TGTGCCAGCAGTTACCGGAGCTCTGGGGCCAACGTCCTGACTTTC
v_gene: TRBV15; d_gene: TRBD1; j_gene: TRBJ1-1; abundance: .; CDR3aa: CATSTPTPGQGTPVLNTEAFF; CDR3nt: TGTGCCACCAGCACACCTACACCGGGACAGGGGACTCCTGTCTTGAACACTGAAGCTTTCTTT
v_gene: TRBV29-1; d_gene: TRBD1; j_gene: TRBJ1-2; abundance: once; CDR3aa: CSVEWTGFYGYTF; CDR3nt: TGCAGCGTTGAGTGGACAGGATTCTATGGCTACACCTTC
v_gene: TRBV9; d_gene: .; j_gene: TRBJ1-4; abundance: .; CDR3aa: CASSVTQGFGEKLFF; CDR3nt: TGTGCCAGCAGCGTCACTCAAGGATTCGGCGAAAAACTGTTTTTT
v_gene: TRBV27; d_gene: TRBD2; j_gene: TRBJ2-2; abundance: .; CDR3aa: CASTLRGGGGGELFF; CDR3nt: TGTGCCAGCACCCTACGCGGGGGGGGTGGCGGGGAGCTGTTTTTT
v_gene: TRBV7-2; d_gene: .; j_gene: TRBJ2-2; abundance: few; CDR3aa: CASCGDKAGLNTGELFF; CDR3nt: TGTGCCAGTTGTGGGGACAAGGCCGGGTTAAACACCGGGGAGCTGTTTTTT
v_gene: TRBV7-9; d_gene: .; j_gene: TRBJ1-5; abundance: .; CDR3aa: CASSSDFSNQPQHF; CDR3nt: TGTGCCAGCAGCTCGGACTTTAGCAATCAGCCCCAGCATTTT
v_gene: TRBV30; d_gene: .; j_gene: TRBJ2-7; abundance: .; CDR3aa: CAWRDNSYEQYF; CDR3nt: TGTGCCTGGAGGGACAATTCCTACGAGCAGTACTTC
v_gene: TRBV29-1; d_gene: TRBD1; j_gene: TRBJ1-1; abundance: .; CDR3aa: CSVYGDRGLNTEAFF; CDR3nt: TGCAGCGTTTACGGGGACAGGGGCCTCAACACTGAAGCTTTCTTT
v_gene: TRBV29-1; d_gene: .; j_gene: TRBJ1-2; abundance: .; CDR3aa: CSVDPGVNYGYTF; CDR3nt: TGCAGCGTTGACCCCGGGGTTAACTATGGCTACACCTTC
v_gene: TRBV29-1; d_gene: .; j_gene: TRBJ2-3; abundance: few; CDR3aa: CSVEGGLTYTDTQYF; CDR3nt: TGCAGCGTTGAAGGAGGGTTGACCTACACAGATACGCAGTATTTT
v_gene: TRBV5-8; d_gene: .; j_gene: TRBJ1-1; abundance: .; CDR3aa: CASSFGTEAFF; CDR3nt: TGTGCCAGCAGCTTTGGCACTGAAGCTTTCTTT
v_gene: TRBV9; d_gene: .; j_gene: TRBJ2-2; abundance: .; CDR3aa: CASSVVQRANTGELFF; CDR3nt: TGTGCCAGCAGCGTAGTCCAGCGAGCAAACACCGGGGAGCTGTTTTTT
v_gene: TRBV6-5; d_gene: .; j_gene: TRBJ2-1; abundance: .; CDR3aa: CASSYSSRGIYNEQFF; CDR3nt: TGTGCCAGCAGTTACTCAAGCAGGGGCATTTACAATGAGCAGTTCTTC
v_gene: TRBV29-1; d_gene: .; j_gene: TRBJ2-3; abundance: few; CDR3aa: CSVEWAGDMTDTQYF; CDR3nt: TGCAGCGTTGAATGGGCGGGCGACATGACAGATACGCAGTATTTT
v_gene: TRBV6-5; d_gene: TRBD1; j_gene: TRBJ2-7; abundance: .; CDR3aa: CASSPTGASYEQYF; CDR3nt: TGTGCCAGCAGCCCAACAGGGGCTTCCTACGAGCAGTACTTC
v_gene: TRBV27; d_gene: .; j_gene: TRBJ2-6; abundance: .; CDR3aa: CASSLRGANVLTF; CDR3nt: TGTGCCAGCAGTTTGAGGGGGGCCAACGTCCTGACTTTC
v_gene: TRBV11-1; d_gene: .; j_gene: TRBJ2-5; abundance: .; CDR3aa: CASSLADSFRTETQYF; CDR3nt: TGTGCCAGCAGCTTAGCGGACAGCTTCAGGACGGAGACCCAGTACTTC
v_gene: TRBV4-2; d_gene: TRBD1; j_gene: TRBJ2-2; abundance: .; CDR3aa: CASSHWGQGAPGELFF; CDR3nt: TGTGCCAGCAGCCATTGGGGACAGGGGGCACCCGGGGAGCTGTTTTTT
v_gene: TRBV2; d_gene: .; j_gene: TRBJ2-5; abundance: .; CDR3aa: CASSEVGLVETQYF; CDR3nt: TGTGCCAGCAGTGAAGTTGGACTGGTGGAGACCCAGTACTTC
v_gene: TRBV30; d_gene: .; j_gene: TRBJ1-1; abundance: .; CDR3aa: CAWTRTANTEAFF; CDR3nt: TGTGCCTGGACAAGGACAGCGAACACTGAAGCTTTCTTT
v_gene: TRBV7-8; d_gene: .; j_gene: TRBJ2-1; abundance: .; CDR3aa: CASSLGNNKQFF; CDR3nt: TGTGCCAGCAGCTTAGGGAACAATAAGCAGTTCTTC
v_gene: TRBV4-3; d_gene: .; j_gene: TRBJ2-1; abundance: .; CDR3aa: CASSFGQIGRNEQFF; CDR3nt: TGCGCCAGCAGCTTTGGACAGATCGGTAGGAATGAGCAGTTCTTC
v_gene: TRBV15; d_gene: .; j_gene: TRBJ2-3; abundance: .; CDR3aa: CATSSLATHSTDTQYF; CDR3nt: TGTGCCACCAGCTCCTTAGCGACCCATAGCACAGATACGCAGTATTTT
v_gene: TRBV14; d_gene: TRBD1; j_gene: TRBJ2-3; abundance: .; CDR3aa: CASTAGTASTDTQYF; CDR3nt: TGTGCCAGCACCGCAGGGACAGCTAGCACAGATACGCAGTATTTT
v_gene: TRBV7-9; d_gene: .; j_gene: TRBJ2-7; abundance: .; CDR3aa: CASSLVQESDYEQYF; CDR3nt: TGTGCCAGCAGCTTAGTACAGGAAAGTGACTACGAGCAGTACTTC
v_gene: TRBV2; d_gene: TRBD2; j_gene: TRBJ2-5; abundance: .; CDR3aa: CATRPGLVETQYF; CDR3nt: TGTGCCACACGACCGGGACTAGTGGAGACTCAGTACTTC
v_gene: TRBV29-1; d_gene: .; j_gene: TRBJ2-7; abundance: few; CDR3aa: CSVARGESYEQYF; CDR3nt: TGCAGCGTTGCCAGGGGGGAATCCTACGAGCAGTACTTC
v_gene: TRBV4-3; d_gene: .; j_gene: TRBJ2-5; abundance: .; CDR3aa: CASSLTGAQETQYF; CDR3nt: TGCGCCAGCAGCCTCACGGGGGCCCAAGAGACCCAGTACTTC
v_gene: TRBV6-5; d_gene: .; j_gene: TRBJ2-1; abundance: .; CDR3aa: CASSFSGNEQFF; CDR3nt: TGTGCCAGCAGTTTTTCAGGGAATGAGCAGTTCTTC
v_gene: TRBV29-1; d_gene: .; j_gene: TRBJ2-2; abundance: .; CDR3aa: CSVDVLDTGELFF; CDR3nt: TGCAGCGTTGACGTCTTAGACACCGGGGAGCTGTTTTTT
v_gene: TRBV7-9; d_gene: .; j_gene: TRBJ2-3; abundance: .; CDR3aa: CASSPRGGDTQYF; CDR3nt: TGTGCCAGCAGCCCCAGGGGGGGAGATACGCAGTATTTT
v_gene: TRBV19; d_gene: .; j_gene: TRBJ2-1; abundance: .; CDR3aa: CASSMGGVPPSYNEQFF; CDR3nt: TGTGCCAGTAGTATGGGGGGAGTTCCCCCATCCTACAATGAGCAGTTCTTC
v_gene: TRBV2; d_gene: TRBD1; j_gene: TRBJ2-7; abundance: .; CDR3aa: CASIQGQGYEQYF; CDR3nt: TGTGCCAGCATTCAGGGACAGGGATACGAGCAGTACTTC
v_gene: TRBV7-9; d_gene: .; j_gene: TRBJ2-7; abundance: .; CDR3aa: CASSSGGGEQYF; CDR3nt: TGTGCCAGCAGCTCGGGGGGCGGCGAGCAGTACTTC
v_gene: TRBV4-3; d_gene: .; j_gene: TRBJ2-1; abundance: few; CDR3aa: CASSRLRGDSYSYNEQFF; CDR3nt: TGCGCCAGCAGTCGTTTAAGGGGTGACAGTTACTCCTACAATGAGCAGTTCTTC
v_gene: TRBV4-2; d_gene: .; j_gene: TRBJ1-5; abundance: .; CDR3aa: CASSQGTTPNQPQHF; CDR3nt: TGTGCCAGCAGCCAAGGGACGACACCGAATCAGCCCCAGCATTTT
v_gene: TRBV27; d_gene: .; j_gene: TRBJ2-7; abundance: .; CDR3aa: CASSLSRGSYEQYF; CDR3nt: TGTGCCAGCAGTTTATCGAGAGGCTCCTACGAGCAGTACTTC
v_gene: TRBV27; d_gene: .; j_gene: TRBJ2-7; abundance: .; CDR3aa: CASSTRASYEQYF; CDR3nt: TGTGCCAGCAGTACCAGGGCGTCCTACGAGCAGTACTTC
v_gene: TRBV19; d_gene: .; j_gene: TRBJ1-1; abundance: .; CDR3aa: CASSSDSMNTEAFF; CDR3nt: TGTGCCAGTAGCTCAGACAGCATGAACACTGAAGCTTTCTTT